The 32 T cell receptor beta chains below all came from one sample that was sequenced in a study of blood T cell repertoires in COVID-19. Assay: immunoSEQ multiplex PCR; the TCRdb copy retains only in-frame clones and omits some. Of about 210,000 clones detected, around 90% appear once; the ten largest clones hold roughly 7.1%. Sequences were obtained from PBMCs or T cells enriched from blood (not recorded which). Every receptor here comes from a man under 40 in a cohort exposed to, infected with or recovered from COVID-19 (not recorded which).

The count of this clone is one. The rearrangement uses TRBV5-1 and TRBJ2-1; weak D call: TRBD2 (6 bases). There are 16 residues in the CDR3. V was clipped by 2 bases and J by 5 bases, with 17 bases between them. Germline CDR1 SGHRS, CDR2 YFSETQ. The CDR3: CASSFVGGSNHNEQFF. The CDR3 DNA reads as TGCGCCAGCAGCTTCGTCGGGGGTTCCAATCACAATGAGCAGTTCTTC.

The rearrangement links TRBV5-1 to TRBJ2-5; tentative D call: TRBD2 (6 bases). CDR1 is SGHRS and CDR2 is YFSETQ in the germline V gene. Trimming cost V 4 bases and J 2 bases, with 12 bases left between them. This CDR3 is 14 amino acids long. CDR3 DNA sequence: TGCGCCAGCAGCCTGCGAGGAGGGCAAGAGACCCAGTACTTC. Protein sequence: CASSLRGGQETQYF.

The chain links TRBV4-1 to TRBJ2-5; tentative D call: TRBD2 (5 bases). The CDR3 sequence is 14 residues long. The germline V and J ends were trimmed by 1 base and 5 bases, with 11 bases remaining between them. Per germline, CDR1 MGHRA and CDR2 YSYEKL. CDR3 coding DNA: TGCGCCAGCAGCCAAGGGGGAGTCCGGGAGACCCAGTACTTC. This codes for CASSQGGVRETQYF.

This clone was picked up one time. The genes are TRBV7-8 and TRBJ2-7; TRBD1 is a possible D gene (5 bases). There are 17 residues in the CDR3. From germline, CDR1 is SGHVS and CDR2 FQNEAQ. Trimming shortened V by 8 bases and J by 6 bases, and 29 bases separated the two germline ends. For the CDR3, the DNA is TGTGCCAGCTCCCTAGAAGCCCCCGCAGGGCCGGGTCGCGAGCAGTACTTC. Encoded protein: CASSLEAPAGPGREQYF.

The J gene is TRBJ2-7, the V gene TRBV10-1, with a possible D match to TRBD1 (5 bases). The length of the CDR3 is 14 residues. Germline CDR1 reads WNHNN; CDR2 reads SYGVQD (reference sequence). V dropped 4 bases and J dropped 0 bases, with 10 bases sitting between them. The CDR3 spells CASSGGTGSYEQYF. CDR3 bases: TGCGCCAGCAGTGGCGGTACAGGCTCCTACGAGCAGTACTTC.

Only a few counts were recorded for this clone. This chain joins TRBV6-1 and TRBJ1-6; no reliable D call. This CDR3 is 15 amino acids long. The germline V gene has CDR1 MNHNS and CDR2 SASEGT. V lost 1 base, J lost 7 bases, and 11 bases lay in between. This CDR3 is CASSEGHSNNSPLHF. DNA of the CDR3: TGTGCCAGCAGTGAAGGGCACAGCAACAATTCACCCCTCCACTTT.

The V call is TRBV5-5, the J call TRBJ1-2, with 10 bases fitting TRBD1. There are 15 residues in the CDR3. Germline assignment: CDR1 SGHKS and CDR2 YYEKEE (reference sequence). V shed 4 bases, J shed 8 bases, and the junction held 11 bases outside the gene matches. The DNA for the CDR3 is TGTGCCAGCAGCCGGAGGGACAGGGGTTCTAGGGGCTACACCTTC. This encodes CASSRRDRGSRGYTF.

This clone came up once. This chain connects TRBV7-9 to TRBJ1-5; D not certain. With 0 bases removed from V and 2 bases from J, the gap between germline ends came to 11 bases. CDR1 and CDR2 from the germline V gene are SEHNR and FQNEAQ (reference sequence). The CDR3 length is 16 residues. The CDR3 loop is CASSLAGGRGNQPQHF. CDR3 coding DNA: TGTGCCAGCAGCTTAGCGGGTGGGAGGGGCAATCAGCCCCAGCATTTT.

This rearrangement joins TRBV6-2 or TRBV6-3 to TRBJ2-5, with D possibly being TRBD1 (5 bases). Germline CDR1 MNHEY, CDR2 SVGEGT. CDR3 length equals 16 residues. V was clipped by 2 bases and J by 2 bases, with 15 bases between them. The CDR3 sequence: CASSYDRTPPQETQYF. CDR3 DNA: TGTGCCAGCAGTTACGATCGGACACCTCCTCAAGAGACCCAGTACTTC.

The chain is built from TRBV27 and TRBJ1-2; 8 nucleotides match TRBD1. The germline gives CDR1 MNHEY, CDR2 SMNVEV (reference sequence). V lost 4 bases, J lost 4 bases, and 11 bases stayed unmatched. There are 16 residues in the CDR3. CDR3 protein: CASSSTSRGLSYGYTF. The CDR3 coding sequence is TGTGCCAGCAGTTCAACCAGCAGGGGGCTTTCCTATGGCTACACCTTC.

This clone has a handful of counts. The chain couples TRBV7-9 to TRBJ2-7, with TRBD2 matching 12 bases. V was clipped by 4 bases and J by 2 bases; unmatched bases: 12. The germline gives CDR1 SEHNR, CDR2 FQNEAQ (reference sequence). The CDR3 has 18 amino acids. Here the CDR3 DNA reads TGTGCCAGCAGCTCCAACCCTCTCCTAGCGGGAGGGACCTACGAGCAGTACTTC. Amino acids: CASSSNPLLAGGTYEQYF.

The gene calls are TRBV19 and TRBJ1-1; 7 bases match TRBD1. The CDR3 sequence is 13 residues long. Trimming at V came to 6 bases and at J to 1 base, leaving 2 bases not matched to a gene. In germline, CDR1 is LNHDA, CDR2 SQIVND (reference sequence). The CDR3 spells CASSRTGNTEAFF. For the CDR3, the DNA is TGTGCCAGTAGCAGGACAGGGAACACTGAAGCTTTCTTT.

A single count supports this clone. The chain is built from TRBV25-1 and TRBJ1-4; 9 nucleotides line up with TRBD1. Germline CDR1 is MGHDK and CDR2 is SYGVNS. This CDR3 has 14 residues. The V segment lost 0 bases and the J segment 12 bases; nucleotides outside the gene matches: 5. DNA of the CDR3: TGTGCCAGCAGTGAATATATTCGACAGGGGGAACTGTTTTTT. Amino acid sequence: CASSEYIRQGELFF. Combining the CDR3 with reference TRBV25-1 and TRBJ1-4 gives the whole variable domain EADIYQTPRYLVIGTGKKITLECSQTMGHDKMYWYQQDPGMELHLIHYSYGVNSTEKGDLSSESTVSRIRTEHFPLTLESARPSHTSQYLCASSEYIRQGELFFGSGTQLSVL.

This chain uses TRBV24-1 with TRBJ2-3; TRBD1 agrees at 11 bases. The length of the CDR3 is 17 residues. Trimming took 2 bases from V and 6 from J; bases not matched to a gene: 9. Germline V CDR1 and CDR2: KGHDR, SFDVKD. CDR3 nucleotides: TGTGCCACCAGTGATTCCCTGGGGGACAGGGGGTGGGATACGCAGTATTTT. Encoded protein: CATSDSLGDRGWDTQYF.

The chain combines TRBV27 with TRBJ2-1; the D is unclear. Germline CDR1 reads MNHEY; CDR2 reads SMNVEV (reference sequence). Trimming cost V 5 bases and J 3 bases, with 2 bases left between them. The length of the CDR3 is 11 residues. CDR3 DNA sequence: TGTGCCAGCAGTCGCTACAATGAGCAGTTCTTC. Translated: CASSRYNEQFF.

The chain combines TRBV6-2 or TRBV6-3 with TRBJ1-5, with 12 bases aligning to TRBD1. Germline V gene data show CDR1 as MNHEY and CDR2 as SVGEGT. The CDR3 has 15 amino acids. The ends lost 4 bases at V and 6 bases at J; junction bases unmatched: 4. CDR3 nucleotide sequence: TGTGCCAGCAGTTCGGGACAGGGGGCCCGTCAGCCCCAGCATTTT. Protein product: CASSSGQGARQPQHF.

In nucleotides, the CDR3 is TGTGCCAGCAGCTTAGCGGGGGGTGCCTATGGCTACACCTTC. The encoded protein is CASSLAGGAYGYTF. The V gene is TRBV7-9, the J gene TRBJ1-2; D is perhaps TRBD1 (5 bases). The CDR3 has 14 residues. Germline V lookup: CDR1 SEHNR, CDR2 FQNEAQ (reference sequence). The V gene lost 0 bases and the J gene lost 4 bases, with 9 bases spanning the gap.

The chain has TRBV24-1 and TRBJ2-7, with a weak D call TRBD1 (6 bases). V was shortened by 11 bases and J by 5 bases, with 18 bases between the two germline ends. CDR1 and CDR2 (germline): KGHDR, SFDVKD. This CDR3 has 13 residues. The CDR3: CAIPGERVHEQYF. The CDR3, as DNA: TGTGCCATCCCAGGGGAGAGGGTACACGAGCAGTACTTC.

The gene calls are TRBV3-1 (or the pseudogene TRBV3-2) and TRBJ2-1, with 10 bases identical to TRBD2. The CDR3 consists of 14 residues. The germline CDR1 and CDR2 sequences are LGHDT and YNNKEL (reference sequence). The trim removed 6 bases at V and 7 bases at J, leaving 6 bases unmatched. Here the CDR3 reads CASRGSGRLNEQFF. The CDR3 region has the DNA TGTGCCAGCAGGGGTAGCGGGAGGCTTAATGAGCAGTTCTTC.

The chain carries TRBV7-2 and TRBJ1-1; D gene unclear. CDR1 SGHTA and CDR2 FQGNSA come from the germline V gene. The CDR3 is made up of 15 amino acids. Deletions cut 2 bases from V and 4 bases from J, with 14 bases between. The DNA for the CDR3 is TGTGCCAGCAGCTTACACCCGGGGTGGGTCACTGAAGCTTTCTTT. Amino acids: CASSLHPGWVTEAFF.

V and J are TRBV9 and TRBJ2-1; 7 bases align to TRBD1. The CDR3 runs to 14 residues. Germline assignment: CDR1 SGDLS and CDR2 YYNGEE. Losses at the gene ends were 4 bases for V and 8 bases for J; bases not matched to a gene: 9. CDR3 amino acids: CASSLRQGVHEQFF. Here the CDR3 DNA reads TGTGCCAGCAGCCTAAGACAGGGTGTGCATGAGCAGTTCTTC.

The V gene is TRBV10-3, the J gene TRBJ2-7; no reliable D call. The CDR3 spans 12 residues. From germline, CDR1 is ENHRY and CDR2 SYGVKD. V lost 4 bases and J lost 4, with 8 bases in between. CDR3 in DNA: TGTGCCATCAGTGGAACCAGATACGAGCAGTACTTC. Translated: CAISGTRYEQYF.

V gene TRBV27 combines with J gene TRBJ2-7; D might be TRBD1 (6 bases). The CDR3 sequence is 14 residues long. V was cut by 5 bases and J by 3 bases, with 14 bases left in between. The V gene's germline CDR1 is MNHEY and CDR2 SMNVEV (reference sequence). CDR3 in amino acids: CASSLTGNLYEQYF. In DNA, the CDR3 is TGTGCCAGCAGTCTTACAGGGAATCTCTACGAGCAGTACTTC.

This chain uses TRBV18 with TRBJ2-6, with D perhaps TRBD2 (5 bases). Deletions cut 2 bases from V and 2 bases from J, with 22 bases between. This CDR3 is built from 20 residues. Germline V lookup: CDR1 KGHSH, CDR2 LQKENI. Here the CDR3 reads CASSPKVASVSGTGANVLTF. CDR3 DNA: TGTGCCAGCTCACCAAAAGTAGCATCGGTTTCGGGGACTGGGGCCAACGTCCTGACTTTC. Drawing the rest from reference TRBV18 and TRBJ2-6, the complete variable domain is NAGVMQNPRHLVRRRGQEARLRCSPMKGHSHVYWYRQLPEEGLKFMVYLQKENIIDESGMPKERFSAEFPKEGPSILRIQQVVRGDSAAYFCASSPKVASVSGTGANVLTFGAGSRLTVL.

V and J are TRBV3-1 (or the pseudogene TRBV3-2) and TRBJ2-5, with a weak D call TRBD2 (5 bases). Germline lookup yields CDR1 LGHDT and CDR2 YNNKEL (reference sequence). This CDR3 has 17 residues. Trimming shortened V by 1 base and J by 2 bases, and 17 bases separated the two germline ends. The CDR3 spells CASSQGAVKRKQETQYF. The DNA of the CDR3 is TGTGCCAGCAGCCAAGGAGCGGTTAAGCGGAAGCAAGAGACCCAGTACTTC.

The CDR3 spells CASWGRTEAFF. The CDR3 DNA reads TGTGCCAGTTGGGGGAGGACTGAAGCTTTCTTT. The chain has TRBV27 and TRBJ1-1; D may be TRBD1 (5 bases). V gave up 9 bases and J gave up 5 bases, with 10 bases separating them. The germline V gene encodes CDR1 MNHEY and CDR2 SMNVEV (reference sequence). CDR3 length: 11 residues.

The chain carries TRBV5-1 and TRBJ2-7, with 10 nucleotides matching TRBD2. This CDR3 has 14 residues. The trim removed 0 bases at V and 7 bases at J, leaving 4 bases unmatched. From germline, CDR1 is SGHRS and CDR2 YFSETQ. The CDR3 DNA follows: TGCGCCAGCAGCTTGGCCGAGCGGGAGGGGGAGCAGTACTTC. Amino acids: CASSLAEREGEQYF.

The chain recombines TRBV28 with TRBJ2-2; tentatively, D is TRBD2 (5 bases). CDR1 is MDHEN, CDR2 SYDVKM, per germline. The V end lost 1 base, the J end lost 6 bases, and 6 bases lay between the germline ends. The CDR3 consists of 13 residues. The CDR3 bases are TGTGCCAGCAGTTTATTCGGGGCCGGGGAGCTGTTTTTT. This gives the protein CASSLFGAGELFF. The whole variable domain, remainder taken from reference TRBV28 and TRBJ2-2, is DVKVTQSSRYLVKRTGEKVFLECVQDMDHENMFWYRQDPGLGLRLIYFSYDVKMKEKGDIPEGYSVSREKKERFSLILESASTNQTSMYLCASSLFGAGELFFGEGSRLTVL.

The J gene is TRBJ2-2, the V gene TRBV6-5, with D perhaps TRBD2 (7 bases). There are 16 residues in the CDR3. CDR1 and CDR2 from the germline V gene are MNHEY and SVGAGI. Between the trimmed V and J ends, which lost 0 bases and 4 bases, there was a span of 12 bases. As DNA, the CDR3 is TGTGCCAGCAGTTACTCTGGGGGGGCGTTCACCGGGGAGCTGTTTTTT. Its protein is CASSYSGGAFTGELFF.

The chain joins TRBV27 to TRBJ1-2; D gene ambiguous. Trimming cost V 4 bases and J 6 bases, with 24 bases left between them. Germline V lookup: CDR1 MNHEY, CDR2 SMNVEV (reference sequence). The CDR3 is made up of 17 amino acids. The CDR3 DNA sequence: TGTGCCAGCAGTTACCGGAGAAGGGAGGCCGGAAAGGATGGCTACACCTTC. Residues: CASSYRRREAGKDGYTF.

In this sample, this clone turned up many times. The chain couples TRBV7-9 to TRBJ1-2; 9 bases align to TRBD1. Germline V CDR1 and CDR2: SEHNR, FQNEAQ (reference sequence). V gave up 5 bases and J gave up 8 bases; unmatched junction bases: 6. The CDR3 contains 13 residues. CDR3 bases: TGTGCCAGCAGCCCAGGGACAGGGTACGGCTACACCTTC. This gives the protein CASSPGTGYGYTF.

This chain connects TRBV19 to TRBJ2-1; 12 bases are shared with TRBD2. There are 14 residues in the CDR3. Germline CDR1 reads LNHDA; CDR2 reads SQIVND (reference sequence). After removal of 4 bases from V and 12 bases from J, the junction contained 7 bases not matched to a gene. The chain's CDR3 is CASSNLAGGPSQFF. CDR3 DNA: TGTGCCAGTAGTAATCTAGCGGGAGGGCCGTCGCAGTTCTTC.